What follows are 26 T cell receptor beta chains derived from one specimen sequenced in a study of T cell clones after liver transplantation. Produced via immunoSEQ multiplex PCR; TCRdb's table is partial and in-frame only. Of about 120,000 clones listed, 90% are singletons. This sample comprised CD4+ T cells from blood, obtained 12 months after liver transplant. These receptors came from a human patient who received a liver transplant. Some T cells may be the graft donor's.

Only a few counts were recorded for this clone. This chain connects TRBV19 to TRBJ1-4; 11 bases match TRBD1. CDR1 is LNHDA, CDR2 SQIVND, per germline (reference sequence). V dropped 2 bases and J dropped 10; count of bases not matched to a gene: 12. The CDR3 is 17 amino acids. CDR3 sequence: CASSILPTGTGGRKLFF. In DNA form, the CDR3 reads TGTGCCAGTAGTATACTGCCGACCGGGACAGGGGGAAGAAAACTGTTTTTT.

This chain joins TRBV11-2 and TRBJ2-1; TRBD2 aligns across 16 bases. Per germline, CDR1 SGHAT and CDR2 FQNNGV. Trimming at V came to 5 bases and at J to 4 bases, leaving 2 bases not matched to a gene. The CDR3 totals 16 residues. The CDR3 loop reads CASSLGLAGGYNEQFF. Written as DNA, the CDR3 is TGTGCCAGCAGCCTGGGACTAGCGGGAGGGTACAATGAGCAGTTCTTC. Full variable domain (missing parts from reference TRBV11-2 and TRBJ2-1): EAGVAQSPRYKIIEKRQSVAFWCNPISGHATLYWYQQILGQGPKLLIQFQNNGVVDDSQLPKDRFSAERLKGVDSTLKIQPAKLEDSAVYLCASSLGLAGGYNEQFFGPGTRLTVL.

The rearrangement joins TRBV19 to TRBJ1-4; possibly TRBD1 for D (6 bases). This CDR3 contains 15 residues. CDR1 and CDR2 (germline): LNHDA, SQIVND (reference sequence). The V and J ends lost 6 bases and 8 bases respectively, with 19 bases between them. The CDR3 here is CASSDITGLEEKLFF. CDR3 nucleotides: TGTGCCAGTAGCGATATTACAGGGTTGGAGGAAAAACTGTTTTTT. Drawing the rest from reference TRBV19 and TRBJ1-4, the complete variable domain is DGGITQSPKYLFRKEGQNVTLSCEQNLNHDAMYWYRQDPGQGLRLIYYSQIVNDFQKGDIAEGYSVSREKKESFPLTVTSAQKNPTAFYLCASSDITGLEEKLFFGSGTQLSVL.

The J gene is TRBJ2-5, the V gene TRBV7-9, with TRBD2 as a possible D gene (5 bases). V dropped 1 base and J dropped 2 bases, with 8 bases sitting between them. The CDR3 sequence is 14 residues long. Germline V gene sequence: CDR1 SEHNR, CDR2 FQNEAQ (reference sequence). The CDR3, as DNA: TGTGCCAGCAGCTTAGGGGGAGATCAAGAGACCCAGTACTTC. Residues: CASSLGGDQETQYF.

The chain employs TRBV27 and TRBJ2-7, with D tentatively TRBD1 (6 bases). V lost 3 bases, J lost 2 bases, and 11 bases lay in between. CDR1 MNHEY and CDR2 SMNVEV come from the germline V gene (reference sequence). The CDR3 is 14 amino acids. CDR3 in amino acids: CASSFNRVTYEQYF. The CDR3 DNA reads as TGTGCCAGCAGTTTCAACAGGGTGACCTACGAGCAGTACTTC.

The chain joins TRBV27 to TRBJ1-4; D unresolved. The germline V and J ends were trimmed by 4 bases and 7 bases, with 19 bases remaining between them. This CDR3 region has 16 residues. Germline loops: CDR1 MNHEY, CDR2 SMNVEV (reference sequence). The CDR3, as DNA: TGTGCCAGCAGTTATGCCGGGAACGGTAGAGGTGAAAAACTGTTTTTT. Protein product: CASSYAGNGRGEKLFF.

V and J are TRBV5-1 and TRBJ2-2; 8 bases map to TRBD2. The CDR3 runs 15 residues. The V gene end was trimmed by 3 bases and the J gene end by 5 bases; junction bases not matched to a gene: 6. Germline assignment: CDR1 SGHRS and CDR2 YFSETQ. The CDR3 DNA reads TGCGCCAGCAGCTCCTTAACGGGAGGGACCGGGGAGCTGTTTTTT. Translation gives CASSSLTGGTGELFF.

The V call is TRBV19, the J call TRBJ2-1, with TRBD2 matching over 11 bases. There are 15 residues in the CDR3. Germline V gene data show CDR1 as LNHDA and CDR2 as SQIVND (reference sequence). The V gene end was trimmed by 3 bases and the J gene end by 14 bases; junction bases not matched to a gene: 12. CDR3 amino acids: CASSIVAGGPVPKFF. CDR3 nucleotides: TGTGCCAGTAGTATCGTAGCGGGAGGGCCGGTTCCTAAGTTCTTC.

V and J are TRBV6-5 and TRBJ2-7; perhaps TRBD2 as D (5 bases). Germline V gene data show CDR1 as MNHEY and CDR2 as SVGAGI. The ends were cut back, 6 bases at V and 2 bases at J, with 11 bases in the middle. CDR3 length: 13 amino acids. CDR3 sequence: CASSRSGPYEQYF. The CDR3 DNA reads as TGTGCCAGCAGCCGAAGCGGACCCTACGAGCAGTACTTC.

This clone was recorded once. Additional DNA sequences in this sample encode the identical CDR3. V usage is TRBV6-5 and J usage is TRBJ2-1; 8 bases are shared with TRBD2. Trimming removed 2 bases from V and 4 bases from J; junction bases left unmatched: 1. This CDR3 is built from 14 residues. From germline, CDR1 is MNHEY and CDR2 SVGAGI. The CDR3 protein is CASSYSGRYNEQFF. CDR3 DNA sequence: TGTGCCAGCAGTTACAGCGGGAGATACAATGAGCAGTTCTTC.

The chain links TRBV7-9 to TRBJ1-5; possibly TRBD1 for D (6 bases). The V and J ends lost 3 bases and 4 bases respectively, with 7 bases between them. The CDR3 contains 13 residues. CDR1 and CDR2 (germline): SEHNR, FQNEAQ (reference sequence). CDR3 nucleotides: TGTGCCAGCAGCTTCGGACAGAATCAGCCCCAGCATTTT. This sequence encodes CASSFGQNQPQHF.

This clone has a single count. A read error may produce the germline difference seen at one junction end. The rearrangement links TRBV7-8 to TRBJ2-5; no reliable D call. Looked up from germline, CDR1 is SGHVS and CDR2 is FQNEAQ. This CDR3 is built from 11 residues. The CDR3 nucleotides read TGTGCCGGCAGAGCCGGCCCCCACCAGTACTTC. Translation: CAGRAGPHQYF.

This clone has a handful of counts. This sequence joins TRBV5-4 and TRBJ2-5; TRBD2 might be the D (5 bases). CDR1 is SGHNT and CDR2 is YYREEE in the germline V gene (reference sequence). Trimming left V 4 bases short and J 2 bases short, with 15 bases between. The CDR3 loop spans 15 amino acids. CDR3 nucleotide sequence: TGTGCCAGCAGCCAAGGACCGAGGACTCAAGAGACCCAGTACTTC. This translates into CASSQGPRTQETQYF.

The J gene is TRBJ1-1, the V gene TRBV4-1; TRBD1 agrees at 7 bases. The CDR3 is made up of 19 amino acids. The germline CDR1 and CDR2 sequences are MGHRA and YSYEKL. V dropped 1 base and J dropped 0; count of bases not matched to a gene: 14. This CDR3 is CASSQGTYRDRHLNTEAFF. The CDR3 nucleotides are TGCGCCAGCAGCCAAGGGACATACCGGGACAGACACTTGAACACTGAAGCTTTCTTT.

J is TRBJ1-2 and V is TRBV15; TRBD1 matches 10 bases. CDR3 length: 15 residues. The V and J ends lost 5 bases and 2 bases, in that order; junction bases with no gene match: 5. The germline V gene has CDR1 LNHNV and CDR2 YYDKDF (reference sequence). The CDR3 protein is CATSEGTGANYGYTF. CDR3 bases: TGTGCCACCAGCGAGGGGACAGGGGCCAACTATGGCTACACCTTC.

The rearrangement uses TRBV2 and TRBJ1-2; no firm D call. Trimming removed 7 bases from V and 0 bases from J, with 15 bases in between. Germline assignment: CDR1 SNHLY and CDR2 FYNNEI. This CDR3 spans 15 amino acids. The CDR3 protein is CASTPPVAANYGYTF. As DNA, the CDR3 is TGTGCCAGCACCCCCCCGGTTGCGGCTAACTATGGCTACACCTTC.

Notes on this clone: One end of the junction does not line up with germline, which may come from a read error. The J gene is TRBJ2-5, the V gene TRBV7-7; 9 positions match TRBD1. The CDR3 loop spans 14 amino acids. The germline CDR1 and CDR2 sequences are SSHAT and FNYEAQ (reference sequence). The CDR3 spells CASSPGTGRETQYF. The CDR3 DNA follows: TGTGCTAGCAGCCCCGGGACAGGGCGGGAGACCCAGTACTTC.

This clone has just a few counts. The chain links TRBV13 to TRBJ1-1, with no clear D. This CDR3 has 11 residues. V lost 3 bases and J 1 base, leaving 0 bases between the germline ends. Germline CDR1 PRHDT, CDR2 FYEKMQ (reference sequence). The CDR3 protein is CASSLNTEAFF. In nucleotides, the CDR3 is TGTGCCAGCAGCTTGAACACTGAAGCTTTCTTT. Using reference TRBV13 and TRBJ1-1 for the parts outside the CDR3, the full variable domain is AAGVIQSPRHLIKEKRETATLKCYPIPRHDTVYWYQQGPGQDPQFLISFYEKMQSDKGSIPDRFSAQQFSDYHSELNMSSLELGDSALYFCASSLNTEAFFGQGTRLTVV.

This chain joins TRBV25-1 and TRBJ1-4; 8 positions agree with TRBD1. The CDR3 loop spans 15 amino acids. The germline V gene has CDR1 MGHDK and CDR2 SYGVNS. V was pared by 3 bases and J by 8 bases, with 8 bases of the junction left unmatched. The CDR3 sequence: CASSDPGQGGEKLFF. CDR3 bases: TGTGCCAGCAGTGATCCAGGACAGGGAGGCGAAAAACTGTTTTTT. Combining the CDR3 with reference TRBV25-1 and TRBJ1-4 gives the whole variable domain EADIYQTPRYLVIGTGKKITLECSQTMGHDKMYWYQQDPGMELHLIHYSYGVNSTEKGDLSSESTVSRIRTEHFPLTLESARPSHTSQYLCASSDPGQGGEKLFFGSGTQLSVL.

V usage is TRBV9 and J usage is TRBJ2-5; 7 bases match TRBD1. Germline V gene data show CDR1 as SGDLS and CDR2 as YYNGEE. J gave up 1 base and V 2 bases, and 5 bases lay outside the gene matches. This CDR3 has 15 amino acids. The CDR3 DNA reads as TGTGCCAGCAGCGTGTTACCAGGGGGCCAAGAGACCCAGTACTTC. Protein: CASSVLPGGQETQYF.

This chain uses TRBV11-3 with TRBJ1-2; D gene ambiguous. Germline lookup yields CDR1 SGHNT and CDR2 YENEEA. The CDR3 has 14 amino acids. V was trimmed by 6 bases and J by 5 bases, leaving 16 bases between them. In DNA form, the CDR3 reads TGTGCCAGCAGTCCGAGGGCCAACGGGTATGGCTACACCTTC. Its protein product is CASSPRANGYGYTF.

The chain links TRBV2 to TRBJ2-7, with 9 positions matching TRBD1. CDR3 length: 13 residues. Germline CDR1 reads SNHLY; CDR2 reads FYNNEI. V was pared by 5 bases and J by 5 bases, with 4 bases of the junction left unmatched. This CDR3 is CASSQDRGDEQYF. The CDR3 DNA is TGTGCCAGCAGTCAGGACAGGGGCGACGAGCAGTACTTC.

The V and J genes are TRBV7-9 and TRBJ2-5; D not certain. V was clipped by 2 bases and J by 5 bases, with 6 bases between them. Germline loops: CDR1 SEHNR, CDR2 FQNEAQ (reference sequence). This CDR3 is built from 12 residues. The CDR3 bases are TGTGCCAGCAGCTTAATTCCGGAGACCCAGTACTTC. This codes for CASSLIPETQYF.

The chain has TRBV6-5 and TRBJ1-1; D is unclear. V was cut by 2 bases and J by 4 bases, with 14 bases left in between. This CDR3 comprises 15 residues. Germline CDR1 reads MNHEY; CDR2 reads SVGAGI. The CDR3 coding sequence is TGTGCCAGCAGTTACGTTGCGATACGAGTCACTGAAGCTTTCTTT. It yields the protein CASSYVAIRVTEAFF.

This chain uses TRBV27 with TRBJ2-1; D is ambiguous. This CDR3 has 16 amino acids. Per germline, CDR1 MNHEY and CDR2 SMNVEV (reference sequence). Trimming took off 3 bases at V and 2 bases at J, with 14 bases between the two ends. DNA of the CDR3: TGTGCCAGCAGTTTTGCCTTCACTGGTCCCTACAATGAGCAGTTCTTC. It codes for CASSFAFTGPYNEQFF.

The J gene is TRBJ1-5, the V gene TRBV30; D gene ambiguous. In germline, CDR1 is GTSNPN, CDR2 SVGIG (reference sequence). V dropped 0 bases and J dropped 3 bases, with 9 bases sitting between them. This CDR3 contains 14 residues. In DNA, the CDR3 is TGTGCCTGGAGTGTACGGGAGACCAATCAGCCCCAGCATTTT. Its translation is CAWSVRETNQPQHF.